Below, 13 T cell receptor beta chains from the same sample are listed, as sequenced in a study of blood T cell repertoires in COVID-19. Data came from immunoSEQ multiplex PCR; TCRdb stores just in-frame clones and leaves some out. The table has about 250,000 clones, around 84% seen once. What was sequenced was peripheral blood. Receptor source: a woman in her 40s who had recovered from COVID-19.

Only one count was recorded for this clone. This chain connects TRBV3-1 (or the pseudogene TRBV3-2) to TRBJ1-1; D unresolved. Trimming pared 1 base from V and 12 bases from J, leaving 12 bases between. The CDR3 covers 12 residues. Germline V gene data show CDR1 as LGHDT and CDR2 as YNNKEL (reference sequence). The CDR3 spells CASSQGRVMTFF. CDR3 DNA sequence: TGTGCCAGCAGCCAAGGACGGGTTATGACTTTCTTT.

This chain connects TRBV9 to TRBJ1-1, with D perhaps matching TRBD1 (5 bases). The CDR3 consists of 14 residues. V lost 4 bases, J lost 0 bases, and 10 bases lay in between. Germline V gene lookup returns CDR1 SGDLS and CDR2 YYNGEE. CDR3 bases: TGTGCCAGCAGCCCAAGACAGCTGAACACTGAAGCTTTCTTT. Translating it yields CASSPRQLNTEAFF.

V and J are TRBV19 and TRBJ1-2; D may be TRBD1 (5 bases). This CDR3 region has 14 residues. Germline CDR1 reads LNHDA; CDR2 reads SQIVND (reference sequence). Trimming shortened V by 2 bases and J by 3 bases, and 10 bases separated the two germline ends. CDR3 sequence reads: CASSINQGYYGYTF. CDR3 in DNA: TGTGCCAGTAGTATAAACCAGGGCTACTATGGCTACACCTTC.

V gene TRBV3-1 (or the pseudogene TRBV3-2) combines with J gene TRBJ1-6; 7 bases align to TRBD1. The ends lost 4 bases at V and 9 bases at J; junction bases unmatched: 9. The CDR3 runs to 15 residues. The germline V gene has CDR1 LGHDT and CDR2 YNNKEL (reference sequence). The CDR3 loop is CASSLRGDSGSPLHF. CDR3 nucleotides: TGTGCCAGCAGCCTCCGAGGGGACAGCGGTTCACCCCTCCACTTT.

This chain links TRBV6-5 with TRBJ2-1; perhaps TRBD1 as D (5 bases). Germline CDR1 reads MNHEY; CDR2 reads SVGAGI. The CDR3 covers 14 residues. Trimming pared 0 bases from V and 8 bases from J, leaving 11 bases between. This CDR3 reads CASSYSPGMDEQFF. CDR3 coding DNA: TGTGCCAGCAGTTACTCCCCAGGGATGGATGAGCAGTTCTTC.

The chain joins TRBV27 to TRBJ2-1; D possibly corresponds to TRBD2 (6 bases). From germline, CDR1 is MNHEY and CDR2 SMNVEV (reference sequence). The CDR3 is 13 amino acids. V lost 6 bases and J lost 8, with 14 bases in between. CDR3 loop: CASRLAPPDEQFF. CDR3 bases: TGTGCCAGCAGACTAGCACCCCCGGATGAGCAGTTCTTC.

The chain joins TRBV28 to TRBJ2-2; D is perhaps TRBD1 (6 bases). Germline V CDR1 and CDR2: MDHEN, SYDVKM. The V end lost 7 bases, the J end lost 6 bases, and 12 bases lay between the germline ends. The CDR3 totals 13 residues. The CDR3 spells CASTLGAAGELFF. The CDR3 nucleotides are TGTGCCAGCACCTTGGGGGCGGCCGGGGAGCTGTTTTTT.

The count of this clone is one. The chain recombines TRBV9 with TRBJ1-1, with D unclear. V was cut by 0 bases and J by 4 bases, with 7 bases left in between. The germline gives CDR1 SGDLS, CDR2 YYNGEE. The CDR3 consists of 13 residues. CDR3 DNA: TGTGCCAGCAGCGTAGGCACAGCCACTGAAGCTTTCTTT. As protein: CASSVGTATEAFF. The variable domain in full, completed from reference TRBV9 and TRBJ1-1, reads DSGVTQTPKHLITATGQRVTLRCSPRSGDLSVYWYQQSLDQGLQFLIQYYNGEERAKGNILERFSAQQFPDLHSELNLSSLELGDSALYFCASSVGTATEAFFGQGTRLTVV.

This chain uses TRBV3-1 (or the pseudogene TRBV3-2) with TRBJ1-2; maybe TRBD1 (5 bases). V was clipped by 7 bases and J by 4 bases, with 13 bases between them. Germline V gene sequence: CDR1 LGHDT, CDR2 YNNKEL (reference sequence). This CDR3 region has 13 residues. Here the CDR3 reads CASTPTGTYGYTF. The CDR3 DNA reads as TGTGCCAGCACCCCAACAGGAACCTATGGCTACACCTTC.

The chain combines TRBV5-6 with TRBJ2-2; D might be TRBD2 (5 bases). Germline CDR1 reads SGHDT; CDR2 reads YYEEEE. Between the trimmed V and J ends, which lost 0 bases and 6 bases, there was a span of 15 bases. The CDR3 contains 16 residues. The CDR3 protein is CASSLGHGSFSGELFF. In DNA form, the CDR3 reads TGTGCCAGCAGCTTGGGGCATGGGAGCTTCTCCGGGGAGCTGTTTTTT.

This chain joins TRBV10-2 and TRBJ1-2; no reliable D call. The CDR3 consists of 13 residues. Trimming left V 0 bases short and J 8 bases short, with 10 bases between. Germline loops: CDR1 WSHSY, CDR2 SAAADI. In DNA form, the CDR3 reads TGCGCCAGCAGTGAGTCCCAGGATCTGGGCTACACCTTC. Amino acid sequence: CASSESQDLGYTF.

As concerns this clone: This sample includes further DNA sequences coding for the same CDR3. The chain links TRBV7-9 to TRBJ1-5; D unclear. This CDR3 has 14 residues. The germline V and J ends were trimmed by 2 bases and 7 bases, with 12 bases remaining between them. In germline, CDR1 is SEHNR, CDR2 FQNEAQ (reference sequence). CDR3 residues: CASSLTDGNQPQHF. CDR3 bases: TGTGCCAGCAGCTTAACCGACGGGAACCAGCCCCAGCATTTT.

CDR3 protein: CASSRSTGGNEKLFF. The CDR3 bases are TGTGCCAGCAGTCGTTCGACAGGGGGTAATGAAAAACTGTTTTTT. The chain has TRBV5-4 and TRBJ1-4; TRBD1 agrees at 9 bases. The CDR3 has 15 amino acids. Germline V CDR1 and CDR2: SGHNT, YYREEE (reference sequence). J lost 4 bases, V lost 5 bases, and 6 bases had no gene match.